This is a list of T cell receptor beta chains from one sample in a study of T cells in Graves' hyperthyroidism and ophthalmopathy. TCRdb passed the multiplex PCR reads through MiXCR, listing each CDR3 protein once. Counted here are roughly 510,000 distinct CDR3 sequences, about 46% occurring once; the ten biggest clones make up around 44%. Sequencing was carried out using peripheral blood or thyroid tissue (not recorded which). The receptors were gathered from an adult woman with Graves' disease, either hyperthyroidism or ophthalmopathy (not recorded which). The CDR3 runs from the conserved cysteine through the conserved F or W. A D gene is named only where the DNA matches it firmly. Some rows have no size entry. The others give once, few or many, or a class for an expanded clone.

V	J	D	size	CDR3	DNA
TRBV7-9	TRBJ2-7	.	.	CASSLIEGPGEQYF	TGTGCCAGCAGCTTAATCGAGGGGCCGGGCGAGCAGTACTTC
TRBV2	TRBJ1-4	.	.	CASSEIEGFREKLFF	TGTGCCAGCAGTGAAATCGAGGGATTTAGGGAAAAACTGTTTTTT
TRBV7-3	TRBJ2-2	TRBD2	.	CASSPTSGTYTGELFF	TGTGCCAGCAGCCCAACTAGCGGAACCTACACCGGGGAGCTGTTTTTT
TRBV10-3	TRBJ2-2	.	.	CAISERETNTGELFF	TGTGCCATCAGTGAAAGGGAGACGAACACCGGGGAGCTGTTTTTT
TRBV20-1	TRBJ2-7	.	.	CSAREGAGVNEQYF	TGCAGTGCTAGAGAGGGTGCCGGGGTCAACGAGCAGTACTTC
TRBV7-2	TRBJ2-2	TRBD2	many	CASSWIAGGGTGELFF	TGTGCCAGCAGCTGGATAGCGGGAGGAGGTACCGGGGAGCTGTTTTTT
TRBV4-3	TRBJ2-7	TRBD1	many	CASSRHGTGGTGEQYF	TGCGCCAGCAGCCGGCACGGGACAGGGGGCACAGGGGAGCAGTACTTC
TRBV20-1	TRBJ1-5	.	.	CSARGVSGNQPQHF	TGCAGTGCTAGGGGCGTTTCGGGCAATCAGCCCCAGCATTTT
TRBV12-3/TRBV12-4	TRBJ1-2	.	many	CASSPSIDGYTF	TGTGCCAGCAGCCCCTCCATCGATGGCTACACCTTC
TRBV18	TRBJ2-5	.	.	CASSPQYSRQETQYF	TGTGCCAGCTCACCACAGTATAGCAGGCAAGAGACCCAGTACTTC
TRBV7-9	TRBJ2-5	.	.	CASSPRDGQYF	TGTGCCAGCAGCCCCCGGGACGGCCAGTACTTC
TRBV24-1	TRBJ1-2	TRBD1	few	CATRATGEFGYTF	TGTGCCACCAGGGCGACAGGGGAATTTGGCTACACCTTC
TRBV10-1	TRBJ1-1	.	few	CASQGLDTEAFF	TGCGCCAGCCAGGGGTTGGACACTGAAGCTTTCTTT
TRBV6-1	TRBJ1-5	TRBD1	many	CASSWDRGRNQPQHF	TGTGCCAGCAGTTGGGACAGGGGCCGCAATCAGCCCCAGCATTTT
TRBV20-1	TRBJ2-2	.	many	CSARDLRTLNTGELFF	TGCAGTGCTAGAGATCTTAGGACTTTGAACACCGGGGAGCTGTTTTTT
TRBV7-2	TRBJ1-5	TRBD1	few	CASSLRDRVHQPQHF	TGTGCCAGTTCGCTCCGGGACAGGGTCCATCAGCCCCAGCATTTT
TRBV10-2	TRBJ1-4	TRBD1	.	CASSEWTGGIEKLFF	TGCGCCAGCAGTGAGTGGACAGGGGGCATTGAAAAACTGTTTTTT